One and the same sample provided the 17 T cell receptor beta chains below, sequenced in a study of blood T cell repertoires in COVID-19. Produced via immunoSEQ multiplex PCR; TCRdb's table is partial and in-frame only. In the table there are roughly 100,000 clones, roughly 87% of which are singletons. Sequenced: peripheral blood. These receptor sequences come from a man between 50 and 59 years old in a cohort sampled during active COVID-19.

This chain joins TRBV6-5 and TRBJ2-3, with no clear D. Trimming stripped 4 bases from V and 3 bases from J, with 5 bases between. CDR1 is MNHEY, CDR2 SVGAGI, per germline. The CDR3 totals 12 residues. The CDR3 nucleotides are TGTGCCAGCAGTTCCGAGACAGATACGCAGTATTTT. This gives the protein CASSSETDTQYF.

V is TRBV19 and J is TRBJ1-1, with 8 bases identical to TRBD1. The J segment lost 6 bases and the V segment lost 5 bases, leaving 8 bases of the junction unmatched. Germline lookup yields CDR1 LNHDA and CDR2 SQIVND (reference sequence). The CDR3 spans 14 residues. This CDR3 reads CASSPPGQVAEAFF. The CDR3 DNA is TGTGCCAGTAGTCCCCCGGGACAGGTCGCTGAAGCTTTCTTT.

A single count supports this clone. The rearrangement links TRBV6-1 to TRBJ1-5; possibly TRBD1 for D (6 bases). CDR1 MNHNS and CDR2 SASEGT come from the germline V gene. The CDR3 is 15 amino acids. Between the trimmed V and J ends, which lost 2 bases and 7 bases, there was a span of 15 bases. The CDR3 reads CASSEWSTQGQPQHF. The CDR3 bases are TGTGCCAGCAGTGAATGGTCCACACAGGGACAGCCCCAGCATTTT.

About this clone itself: Mismatch with germline at one junction end may stem from a read error. This chain joins TRBV7-8 and TRBJ2-7; 9 positions match TRBD2. CDR1 and CDR2 (germline): SGHVS, FQNEAQ. This CDR3 comprises 14 residues. CDR3 DNA: TGTGCCAGCAGCTTCGGGACTAGCTCCCACGAGCAGTACTTC. Its translation: CASSFGTSSHEQYF.

The chain employs TRBV29-1 and TRBJ1-1, with a weak D call TRBD1 (6 bases). The CDR3 length is 12 residues. Germline V gives CDR1 SQVTM, CDR2 ANQGSEA. Trimming left V 3 bases short and J 9 bases short, with 14 bases between. CDR3 amino acids: CSVDRGARQAFF. In nucleotides, the CDR3 is TGCAGCGTTGACCGGGGGGCTAGGCAAGCTTTCTTT.

The rearrangement uses TRBV5-6 and TRBJ2-7, with TRBD2 identical over 10 bases. CDR1 SGHDT and CDR2 YYEEEE come from the germline V gene. Trimming removed 5 bases from V and 3 bases from J; junction bases left unmatched: 5. The CDR3 contains 14 residues. The CDR3 loop reads CASRSRLAGYEQYF. DNA for the CDR3: TGTGCCAGCAGATCTCGACTAGCGGGCTACGAGCAGTACTTC.

The rearrangement joins TRBV11-2 to TRBJ1-2; maybe TRBD1 (5 bases). The CDR3 has 14 amino acids. Germline CDR1 and CDR2: SGHAT and FQNNGV. V lost 2 bases, J lost 3 bases, and 10 bases lay in between. In DNA form, the CDR3 reads TGTGCCAGCAGCTTACTACAGGTGGACTATGGCTACACCTTC. Its protein product is CASSLLQVDYGYTF.

The chain combines TRBV7-9 with TRBJ2-5; 8 positions agree with TRBD2. V lost 5 bases, J lost 5 bases, and 4 bases stayed unmatched. The CDR3 sequence is 13 residues long. CDR1 SEHNR and CDR2 FQNEAQ come from the germline V gene (reference sequence). CDR3 region: CASSLGTRETQYF. The CDR3 coding sequence is TGTGCCAGCAGCCTAGGGACTAGGGAGACCCAGTACTTC.

The rearrangement links TRBV18 to TRBJ2-7, with 8 bases lining up with TRBD1. V gave up 0 bases and J gave up 3 bases; unmatched junction bases: 10. The CDR3 spans 17 residues. CDR1 and CDR2 from the germline V gene are KGHSH and LQKENI. CDR3 DNA: TGTGCCAGCTCACCACCTCCTGACAGGGGTTTCAACTACGAGCAGTACGTC. Translation gives CASSPPPDRGFNYEQYV.

The J gene is TRBJ1-2, the V gene TRBV19; no reliable D call. The CDR3 length is 12 residues. The germline CDR1 and CDR2 sequences are LNHDA and SQIVND (reference sequence). Trimming stripped 10 bases from V and 5 bases from J, with 14 bases between. This CDR3 reads CAIPRQSYGYTF. CDR3 coding DNA: TGTGCCATCCCGCGACAATCATATGGCTACACCTTC. The whole variable domain, filled in from reference TRBV19 and TRBJ1-2, reads DGGITQSPKYLFRKEGQNVTLSCEQNLNHDAMYWYRQDPGQGLRLIYYSQIVNDFQKGDIAEGYSVSREKKESFPLTVTSAQKNPTAFYLCAIPRQSYGYTFGSGTRLTVV.

The chain has TRBV5-4 and TRBJ1-1; 9 bases agree with TRBD1. CDR1 and CDR2 (germline): SGHNT, YYREEE (reference sequence). This CDR3 spans 15 amino acids. Trimming at V came to 0 bases and at J to 6 bases, leaving 6 bases not matched to a gene. In DNA, the CDR3 is TGTGCCAGCAGCTTGGAACAGGGGGCGAAGGCTGAAGCTTTCTTT. It encodes CASSLEQGAKAEAFF.

The chain couples TRBV7-2 to TRBJ2-1; 9 nucleotides align to TRBD2. CDR1 is SGHTA, CDR2 FQGNSA, per germline. The CDR3 extends over 19 amino acids. Trimming at V came to 0 bases and at J to 1 base, leaving 10 bases not matched to a gene. CDR3 loop: CASSLARSPSGASYNEQFF. CDR3 sequence (DNA): TGTGCCAGCAGCTTAGCTCGAAGCCCTAGCGGGGCTTCCTACAATGAGCAGTTCTTC.

The chain couples TRBV5-1 to TRBJ2-6; maybe TRBD1 (6 bases). CDR3 length equals 19 residues. The V gene lost 4 bases and the J gene lost 0 bases, with 20 bases spanning the gap. Germline V gene lookup returns CDR1 SGHRS and CDR2 YFSETQ. Written as DNA, the CDR3 is TGCGCCAGCAGCCGACAAGGGACCCAGGGGCGCTCTGGGGCCAACGTCCTGACTTTC. Translating it yields CASSRQGTQGRSGANVLTF.

The rearrangement joins TRBV24-1 to TRBJ2-1; TRBD2 matches at 9 bases. The germline V gene encodes CDR1 KGHDR and CDR2 SFDVKD. CDR3 length: 15 residues. After removal of 2 bases from V and 8 bases from J, the junction contained 6 bases not matched to a gene. The CDR3 DNA follows: TGTGCCACCAGTGATTCCGGGACTAGCAGGGATGAGCAGTTCTTC. It specifies CATSDSGTSRDEQFF.

As DNA, the CDR3 is TGTGCCAGCACCATAGACCGGGACTACTCCTACGAGCAGTACTTC. Protein: CASTIDRDYSYEQYF. This chain joins TRBV6-5 and TRBJ2-7; 7 nucleotides line up with TRBD2. V shed 7 bases and J 0 bases; nucleotides not matched to a gene: 9. CDR1 and CDR2 (germline): MNHEY, SVGAGI. The CDR3 spans 15 residues.

V is TRBV29-1 and J is TRBJ1-1; weak D call: TRBD1 (5 bases). Germline CDR1 SQVTM, CDR2 ANQGSEA. Deletions cut 5 bases from V and 8 bases from J, with 12 bases between. This CDR3 is 11 amino acids long. DNA for the CDR3: TGCAGCGTTCTTGCAGGGAGGGAAGCTTTCTTT. Translating it yields CSVLAGREAFF.

This clone has just one count. The chain is built from TRBV25-1 and TRBJ1-2, with D possibly being TRBD1 (6 bases). Trimming shortened V by 6 bases and J by 0 bases, and 14 bases separated the two germline ends. The CDR3 contains 15 residues. Germline loops: CDR1 MGHDK, CDR2 SYGVNS. CDR3 coding DNA: TGTGCCAGCAGCTCCGGGGGGCACTCTAACTATGGCTACACCTTC. Its protein is CASSSGGHSNYGYTF.